This TCR beta chain was obtained from a study of shared clonotypes between healthy human individuals. Study-level findings and limits: A reduction in generation probabilities was seen for non-shared clonotypes relative to those shared by all four donors. As a rule, naive subsets had a larger estimated richness than memory subsets. Blood was the sole source, and tissue repertoires probably differ.

DNA at 200 ng, approximately 30,000 T cell genomes, went into sorted-subset replicate PCRs. TCRdb keeps only in-frame clones here, not all; method: immunoSEQ multiplex PCR. The data hold roughly 1.5 million clones, with around 98% observed a single time. Trimming pared 2 bases from V and 6 bases from J, leaving 12 bases between. Germline CDR1 is MGHDK and CDR2 is SYGVNS. CDR3 size: 14 residues. A note on this clone: Antigen specificity is unknown.

The clonotype comes from a man younger than 40 in good health. V usage is TRBV25-1 and J usage is TRBJ2-3, with D maybe TRBD2 (5 bases). Sequencing was done on a sample of naive CD4+ T cells sorted from blood. This sample's subset: CD45RA+ positively selected. CDR3 sequence (DNA): TGTGCCAGCAGTGAACTCGAGGGAACGGATACGCAGTATTTT. Protein product: CASSELEGTDTQYF.